This entry lists 20 T cell receptor beta chains sequenced from one sample in a study of beta chain features in type 1 diabetes. Expressed TCRB transcripts were sequenced because the isolated RNA had all been reverse transcribed beforehand. The method was immunoSEQ multiplex PCR; TCRdb's version includes in-frame clones alone and lacks a portion of them. The sample records 350,000 to 400,000 clones, less than 15% being singletons. Sequences were obtained from naive CD4+ T cells from blood. The receptors here all came from a woman aged 18-29 years in good health.

The count of this clone is one. The rearrangement uses TRBV21-1 and TRBJ2-5; TRBD2, the table's D call, lacks a check against the DNA. TRBV21-1 is deemed a pseudogene. The CDR3 has 15 residues. As DNA, the CDR3 is TGTGCCAGCAGCATGGGGGGGCCGGCTTTAGAGACCCAGTACTTC. This gives the protein CASSMGGPALETQYF.

On this clone itself: At the DNA level, this CDR3 is encoded by other sequences in the same sample as well. The chain uses TRBV28 and TRBJ2-5; TRBD1 is a possible D gene (6 bases). V was cut by 4 bases and J by 5 bases, with 11 bases left in between. Germline CDR1 and CDR2: MDHEN and SYDVKM. The CDR3 totals 13 residues. The CDR3 DNA reads as TGTGCCAGCAGTTCCGGACAGCAGGAGACCCAGTACTTC. It codes for CASSSGQQETQYF.

The DNA for the CDR3 is TGCAGCGTCTCACTACGAACCACAGATACGCAGTATTTT. It translates to CSVSLRTTDTQYF. The chain joins TRBV29-1 to TRBJ2-3, with D uncertain. This CDR3 spans 13 amino acids. Germline V gene sequence: CDR1 SQVTM, CDR2 ANQGSEA. The germline V and J ends were trimmed by 6 bases and 2 bases, with 12 bases remaining between them.

This sequence joins TRBV6-5 and TRBJ1-1, with 7 bases that match TRBD1. The CDR3 loop spans 15 amino acids. The germline CDR1 and CDR2 sequences are MNHEY and SVGAGI. J gave up 4 bases and V 1 base, and 6 bases lay outside the gene matches. The CDR3 region is CASSYLGRGVTEAFF. Here the CDR3 DNA reads TGTGCCAGCAGTTACTTAGGCAGGGGGGTCACTGAAGCTTTCTTT.

The chain has TRBV2 and TRBJ2-5; the D gene is possibly TRBD2 (6 bases). Trimming stripped 7 bases from V and 3 bases from J, with 18 bases between. Per the germline V gene, CDR1 is SNHLY and CDR2 is FYNNEI. This CDR3 has 15 residues. The chain's CDR3 is CASTRRGMEKETQYF. In nucleotides, the CDR3 is TGTGCCAGCACTCGACGGGGGATGGAAAAAGAGACCCAGTACTTC.

The J gene is TRBJ2-1, the V gene TRBV4-2; maybe TRBD1 (5 bases). Germline V gene sequence: CDR1 LGHNA, CDR2 YNFKEQ. Trimming took 4 bases from V and 7 from J, leaving 11 bases between them. CDR3 size: 13 residues. CDR3 DNA: TGTGCCAGCAGCCTGGGAAACAGGAATGAGCAGTTCTTC. Translating it yields CASSLGNRNEQFF.

This clone has just a few counts. The chain combines TRBV30 with TRBJ2-3, with D perhaps matching TRBD1 (6 bases). Trimming left V 3 bases short and J 4 bases short, with 11 bases between. The germline V gene has CDR1 GTSNPN and CDR2 SVGIG (reference sequence). The CDR3 has 13 residues. CDR3 coding DNA: TGTGCCTGGAGCAAGCAGGGGTCAGATACGCAGTATTTT. Protein product: CAWSKQGSDTQYF.

This clone has just a few counts. This rearrangement joins TRBV7-2 to TRBJ1-2, with no clear D. Trimming stripped 1 base from V and 3 bases from J, with 9 bases between. This CDR3 region has 14 residues. CDR1 and CDR2 from the germline V gene are SGHTA and FQGNSA. CDR3 protein: CASSLGGQDYGYTF. DNA for the CDR3: TGTGCCAGCAGCTTAGGAGGGCAGGACTATGGCTACACCTTC.

This clone was observed a handful of times. The rearrangement joins TRBV29-1 to TRBJ2-6, with 8 bases identical to TRBD1. Per the germline V gene, CDR1 is SQVTM and CDR2 is ANQGSEA. This CDR3 has 16 amino acids. V was pared by 6 bases and J by 0 bases, with 7 bases of the junction left unmatched. CDR3 in DNA: TGCAGCGTCCTCGGGACAGGACTCTCTGGGGCCAACGTCCTGACTTTC. Residues: CSVLGTGLSGANVLTF.

This clone occurred a few times. The rearrangement joins TRBV11-2 to TRBJ1-1, with TRBD1 matching 8 bases. The trim removed 5 bases at V and 4 bases at J, leaving 6 bases unmatched. Germline V gives CDR1 SGHAT, CDR2 FQNNGV. The CDR3 covers 14 residues. CDR3 DNA sequence: TGTGCCAGCAGCATAGGACAGGGCGGCACTGAAGCTTTCTTT. Amino acids: CASSIGQGGTEAFF.

V gene TRBV20-1 combines with J gene TRBJ1-2; D call uncertain. Germline lookup yields CDR1 DFQATT and CDR2 SNEGSKA (reference sequence). V lost 7 bases to trimming and J lost 3 bases, with 9 bases between them. The CDR3 covers 11 residues. DNA for the CDR3: TGCAGTGTGGGAGATGACTATGGCTACACCTTC. As protein: CSVGDDYGYTF.

V gene TRBV2 combines with J gene TRBJ2-3; 10 bases are a match to TRBD2. The CDR3 covers 14 residues. V gave up 8 bases and J gave up 2 bases; unmatched junction bases: 4. Germline V gene sequence: CDR1 SNHLY, CDR2 FYNNEI. CDR3 sequence: CASPGTSDTDTQYF. The CDR3, as DNA: TGTGCCAGCCCCGGGACTAGCGACACAGATACGCAGTATTTT.

The rearrangement uses TRBV18 and TRBJ2-1; D perhaps matches TRBD2 (6 bases). The CDR3 covers 16 residues. From germline, CDR1 is KGHSH and CDR2 LQKENI. Trimming stripped 1 base from V and 4 bases from J, with 14 bases between. The CDR3 bases are TGTGCCAGCTCACCACGCGGCCGAGGGACTTACAATGAGCAGTTCTTC. Its translation is CASSPRGRGTYNEQFF.

This clone has a handful of counts. The chain is built from TRBV28 and TRBJ2-7, with 8 bases fitting TRBD2. Germline CDR1 is MDHEN and CDR2 is SYDVKM. V shed 8 bases and J 1 base; nucleotides not matched to a gene: 1. The length of the CDR3 is 12 residues. CDR3 residues: CASCGRSYEQYF. In nucleotides, the CDR3 is TGTGCCAGCTGCGGGAGGTCCTACGAGCAGTACTTC.

This clone was counted only a few times. The chain links TRBV2 to TRBJ1-3; the match to TRBD1 covers 7 bases. Germline V gene sequence: CDR1 SNHLY, CDR2 FYNNEI. The CDR3 is 13 amino acids. The ends lost 9 bases at V and 3 bases at J; junction bases unmatched: 5. As DNA, the CDR3 is TGTGCCAGTTCAGGACAGGTTGGAAACACCATATATTTT. This sequence encodes CASSGQVGNTIYF.

This clone appeared a single time. This chain connects TRBV7-2 to TRBJ2-7; TRBD2 aligns across 9 bases. The germline CDR1 and CDR2 sequences are SGHTA and FQGNSA. This CDR3 spans 17 amino acids. The ends lost 2 bases at V and 0 bases at J; junction bases unmatched: 8. CDR3 in DNA: TGTGCCAGCAGCTTATATGGCGGGAGGGCCTACTCCTACGAGCAGTACTTC. This codes for CASSLYGGRAYSYEQYF.

V and J are TRBV5-1 and TRBJ1-2, with 7 positions matching TRBD1. The junction had 8 bases not matched to a gene; V was cut back by 4 bases and J by 8 bases. The CDR3 is 13 residues long. CDR1 SGHRS and CDR2 YFSETQ come from the germline V gene. The CDR3 DNA sequence: TGCGCCAGCAGCCCGGACAGGTATAGAGGCTACACCTTC. This encodes CASSPDRYRGYTF. The full variable domain, its missing parts supplied by reference TRBV5-1 and TRBJ1-2, is KAGVTQTPRYLIKTRGQQVTLSCSPISGHRSVSWYQQTPGQGLQFLFEYFSETQRNKGNFPGRFSGRQFSNSRSEMNVSTLELGDSALYLCASSPDRYRGYTFGSGTRLTVV.

The rearrangement links TRBV9 to TRBJ2-1; TRBD2 aligns across 7 bases. J gave up 3 bases and V 3 bases, and 3 bases lay outside the gene matches. The CDR3 covers 14 residues. CDR1 and CDR2 (germline): SGDLS, YYNGEE. Written as DNA, the CDR3 is TGTGCCAGCAGCGCTAGCGGAATCTACAATGAGCAGTTCTTC. Amino acids: CASSASGIYNEQFF.

CDR3 in amino acids: CASSPEEGMPQHF. The CDR3 bases are TGTGCCAGCAGCCCCGAGGAGGGAATGCCCCAGCATTTT. The V call is TRBV7-9, the J call TRBJ1-5; D is unresolved. This CDR3 region has 13 residues. With 5 bases removed from V and 9 bases from J, the gap between germline ends came to 14 bases. Germline V gene sequence: CDR1 SEHNR, CDR2 FQNEAQ (reference sequence).

A few counts support this clone. The V call is TRBV10-3, the J call TRBJ1-2; D is unresolved. Trimming stripped 4 bases from V and 1 base from J, with 4 bases between. CDR3 length equals 12 residues. Germline V gene sequence: CDR1 ENHRY, CDR2 SYGVKD. Here the CDR3 DNA reads TGTGCCATCAGTGTCAATAACTATGGCTACACCTTC. This gives the protein CAISVNNYGYTF.